This T cell receptor beta chain was captured by sequencing in a study of cytotoxic CD8 clonotypes in ibrutinib-treated CLL (dated by TCRdb to the early 2020s). About the investigation overall: The cohort was composed of about a dozen relapsed/refractory and roughly 16 treatment-naive patients; IGHV unmutated status was identified in 17 patients. Responses were partial in around 25 patients and complete in 2; after median approximately 5.5 years follow-up, about 14 stayed in remission and about twelve progressed. Every remission and progressive disease sample was obtained while ibrutinib was still being received by the patients. An average of about 260,000 productive templates and some 100,000 productive rearrangements was obtained per sample. Cryopreserved peripheral blood mononuclear cells were obtained prior to treatment, at the time of response, and at either disease progression or sustained remission. Response samples were taken after a median of approximately 13 months on treatment, ranging from roughly 6 to 36 months. Of the roughly 79 people in the trial, roughly 27 had longitudinal samples available. General conclusions and limits of the study: Lymph node repertoires were not examined, and the timing of sampling was not matched between patients in sustained remission and those whose disease progressed. Clonality rose at ibrutinib response, remained stable during sustained remission, and dropped back toward baseline at progression. Baseline clonality was found to be higher than that of age-matched healthy donors and was strongly correlated with circulating CD8+ T-cell counts. Public clonotypes were rare and either contracted or stayed stable during treatment, and the rise in clonality at ibrutinib response reflected the expansion of private clonotypes.

Reading the label with the study, this specimen's time point is: roughly 23 months on ibrutinib. Approximately 2 micrograms of genomic DNA were extracted from cryopreserved PBMCs for TCR beta library preparation. Longitudinal blood samples from CLL patients on ibrutinib monotherapy underwent high-throughput TCR beta sequencing. Patients were enrolled in a phase 2 open-label single-center ibrutinib monotherapy trial. For this clone: The antigen it recognizes is unknown. A read error may produce the germline difference seen at one junction end.

Via the germline V gene, CDR1 is SGHTA and CDR2 FQGNSA. Taken from cysteine to phenylalanine, the CDR3 has 15 residues. The entry retains the CDR3 DNA only, 45 bases that are in frame from base 1. The goal of deep resolution MiSeq sequencing was a depth between 1 in 1 million and 1 in 200,000 T cells, and coverage averaged 10x per clonotype. The immunoSEQ hsTCRB Kit was used to generate the TCR beta libraries. In the paper's pipeline: Data were analyzed with ImmunoSEQ Data Assistant and ImmunoSEQ Analyzer, with V, D and J genes assigned per IMGT definitions. Clonality, with values ranging from 0 to 1, was calculated as one minus the normalized Shannon entropy of productive rearrangement frequencies. Only overrepresented clonotypes making up at least 0.05% of the repertoire of each patient were included in the public clonotype analysis. About a dozen age-matched healthy donor repertoires from immuneACCESS served as clonality controls. TCRdb's version of the immuneACCESS table is confined to in-frame rearrangements and falls short of the full clone set. An unresolved V gene accounts for under half of the shortfall where checked; the remainder is of unknown origin. That table is the source of V, J and clone size, and D and trimming were worked out from the DNA. The sample records approximately 130,000 clones, around 84% of which are singletons. Together, the top ten hold about 3.3% of the sample.

Recombination connected TRBV7-2 to TRBJ2-7; D gene: possibly TRBD2, on 7 matching bases. Sequenced material: PBMCs, taken after 24 months of ibrutinib treatment. This TCR derives from a human donor with chronic lymphocytic leukemia. The CDR3 region reads CASNLGGGGHYEQYF. At the DNA level, the sequence is TGTGCCAGCAACTTAGGGGGAGGGGGGCACTACGAGCAGTACTTC.